This T cell receptor beta chain was found in a study of T cell responses to AZD1222 COVID-19 vaccine (dated by TCRdb to the early 2020s). Notes on the research overall: TCR sequencing covered fewer than 250 trial participants: 200 to 210 given two doses of AZD1222 and about 26 given two doses of MenACWY control vaccine. Trial participants were enrolled into age subgroups of 18-55, 56-69 and 70-plus years, which contained approximately 150, 28 and 58 TCR-sequenced participants, respectively.

V and J lose 8 bases and 4 bases, and a span of 20 bases separates them. From cysteine to phenylalanine, the CDR3 is 16 amino acids long. The entry retains the CDR3 DNA only, 48 bases that are in frame from base 1. Sequences KGHSH (CDR1) and LQKENI (CDR2) are obtained from the germline V gene. What the authors observed across the whole study: Reportedly, close to half of the unique spike-specific TCRs recognized epitopes lying outside the regions that are mutated in the B.1.351 and B.1.1.7 variants. Most participants were white British and females outnumbered males, and the authors suggested that clonal diversity may have been underestimated. Conclusions about previously exposed vaccinees are limited, since just 5 to 7 AZD1222 recipients were seropositive for SARS-CoV-2 at baseline. Because no day 14 peak-response samples were available, repertoires were characterized only after the peak T cell response. A significant rise in spike-specific TCR breadth and depth was observed after two AZD1222 doses relative to day 0 and relative to MenACWY recipients. In the small 56-69-year group, the increase in depth fell short of significance, most likely because of low power. Vaccine-associated CD4 TCRs spanned the whole spike protein, with dominant responses in regions 160-218 and 743-854.

The CDR3 regions of human TCRbeta chains were analyzed by immunosequencing. In the paper's pipeline: TCRs in the repertoires were compared against a reference library of SARS-CoV-2-specific TCRs that had been generated with the MIRA antigen-specificity platform. Breadth meant the fraction of unique TCRs that were SARS-CoV-2-associated, whereas depth meant the fraction of total T cells that were SARS-CoV-2-associated. Using the MIRA data, every spike-specific TCR was mapped to the spike region that the TCR reacted to and assigned to either a CD4 or a CD8 class. Log10-transformed breadth and depth values were compared by one-way ANOVA with Sidak's multiple comparisons tests. TCRdb took this table from immuneACCESS and kept in-frame rearrangements with V and J called. Such tables lack part of the clones; where checked against another copy, unresolved V genes explain under half of the gap, and the rest is unexplained. V and J calls and clone size are copied from that table; D and trimming were computed from the DNA. A total of some 110,000 clones appear in this sample, 89% of them only once. Of the sample, around 45% is held by the ten largest clones.

On this clone: Which antigen it targets is not known. No quality values exist for individual bases; no much larger clone is one base distant.

The time point label, read with the paper, signifies: about 28 days (+/-7) after the second vaccine dose. Because spike-specific TCR depth and breadth did not differ between the two schedules, AZD1222 recipients who got a second dose at roughly 4 weeks were pooled with those who got a second dose at roughly 12 weeks. Samples from vaccinated people were obtained from the UK trials COV001 and COV002, which included a single-blind randomized controlled phase 2/3 trial of AZD1222 (ChAdOx1 nCoV-19) in healthy adults. Trial participant PBMC samples were collected at day 0 and day 28 after the second dose for TCRbeta chain sequencing.

The chain was built from TRBV18 and TRBJ2-2; TRBD2 might be the D gene, on 6 matching bases. This sample comprised peripheral blood, obtained 28 days after the second AZD1222 dose. The source is an adult who received the AZD1222 COVID-19 vaccine. The DNA sequence is TGTGCCAGCGCCGGTATGAGGGAGGTTAGCACCGGGGAGCTGTTTTTT. Its coded protein is CASAGMREVSTGELFF.